Presented here are 29 T cell receptor beta chains from one specimen sequenced in a study of cytomegalovirus exposure and HLA in healthy donors. PCR involved 60 Vbeta and 13 Jbeta primers. The data were produced by immunoSEQ multiplex PCR, yet TCRdb's version contains in-frame clones alone and is incomplete. The sample has about 110,000 clones, approximately 70% seen once; the top ten hold roughly 0.79%. The specimen was PBMCs. Receptors were obtained from a boy aged 10-17 years in good health and CMV-seronegative.

The chain links TRBV29-1 to TRBJ1-5; 9 bases are shared with TRBD1. Trimming took 6 bases from V and 2 from J; bases not matched to a gene: 2. The CDR3 is made up of 13 amino acids. From germline, CDR1 is SQVTM and CDR2 ANQGSEA. CDR3 in DNA: TGCAGCGTGACAGGGGGTGGCAATCAGCCCCAGCATTTT. This translates into CSVTGGGNQPQHF.

The J gene is TRBJ2-2, the V gene TRBV30; D gene unclear. Germline V gene sequence: CDR1 GTSNPN, CDR2 SVGIG (reference sequence). Trimming removed 4 bases at V and 9 bases at J, with 12 bases between. The CDR3 length is 12 residues. CDR3 region: CAWIGVPRELFF. DNA of the CDR3: TGTGCCTGGATCGGTGTCCCCCGGGAGCTGTTTTTT.

The V gene is TRBV27, the J gene TRBJ1-3, with D possibly TRBD1 on 6 matching bases. CDR1 is MNHEY and CDR2 is SMNVEV in the germline V gene (reference sequence). V gave up 10 bases and J gave up 0 bases, with 22 bases separating them. CDR3 length: 17 residues. CDR3 sequence reads: CATLPGGWRGSGNTIYF. CDR3 in DNA: TGTGCCACGCTACCGGGGGGCTGGAGGGGCTCTGGAAACACCATATATTTT.

The chain carries TRBV5-1 and TRBJ2-1; D perhaps matches TRBD2 (6 bases). The CDR3 covers 16 residues. Germline lookup yields CDR1 SGHRS and CDR2 YFSETQ. The ends were cut back, 4 bases at V and 0 bases at J, with 14 bases in the middle. CDR3 DNA: TGCGCCAGCAGCAGGGAGGCTTCAAGCTCCTACAATGAGCAGTTCTTC. This translates into CASSREASSSYNEQFF.

The chain carries TRBV30 and TRBJ1-1; perhaps TRBD1 as D (5 bases). The CDR3 sequence is 14 residues long. CDR1 and CDR2 (germline): GTSNPN, SVGIG (reference sequence). Trimming took 4 bases from V and 11 from J, leaving 23 bases between them. CDR3 loop: CAWTTGEGRRLAFF. The CDR3 nucleotides read TGTGCCTGGACCACCGGGGAGGGGCGGCGTTTGGCTTTCTTT.

The CDR3 reads CASSWTKETQYF. The CDR3 DNA follows: TGTGCCAGCAGCTGGACTAAAGAGACCCAGTACTTC. V is TRBV11-2 and J is TRBJ2-5; a possible D gene is TRBD2 (6 bases). The germline CDR1 and CDR2 sequences are SGHAT and FQNNGV. V lost 4 bases to trimming and J lost 3 bases, with 6 bases between them. The CDR3 covers 12 residues. The full variable domain, completed using reference TRBV11-2 and TRBJ2-5, is EAGVAQSPRYKIIEKRQSVAFWCNPISGHATLYWYQQILGQGPKLLIQFQNNGVVDDSQLPKDRFSAERLKGVDSTLKIQPAKLEDSAVYLCASSWTKETQYFGPGTRLLVL.

J is TRBJ1-2 and V is TRBV6-1, with TRBD1 identical over 7 bases. Germline assignment: CDR1 MNHNS and CDR2 SASEGT. The CDR3 length is 14 residues. The V gene end was trimmed by 9 bases and the J gene end by 2 bases; junction bases not matched to a gene: 9. The CDR3 region is CASPYPGQNYGYTF. The CDR3 DNA is TGTGCCAGTCCCTACCCGGGACAGAACTATGGCTACACCTTC.

This rearrangement joins TRBV28 to TRBJ2-3; 11 bases line up with TRBD2. V was pared by 4 bases and J by 4 bases, with 7 bases of the junction left unmatched. CDR1 and CDR2 (germline): MDHEN, SYDVKM. This CDR3 contains 16 residues. The CDR3 is CASSSSGGPSSDTQYF. DNA for the CDR3: TGTGCCAGCAGTTCTAGCGGGGGGCCTTCGTCAGATACGCAGTATTTT.

The V gene is TRBV2, the J gene TRBJ2-1, with a weak D call TRBD1 (5 bases). The CDR3 extends over 14 amino acids. Germline V gives CDR1 SNHLY, CDR2 FYNNEI. The V end was cut by 2 bases, the J end by 4 bases, with 9 bases between. CDR3 DNA: TGTGCCAGCAGTGAAACCGACAGATACAATGAGCAGTTCTTC. It translates to CASSETDRYNEQFF.

Here the CDR3 reads CASSLYGGGTEQYF. As DNA, the CDR3 is TGTGCCAGCAGTTTATACGGCGGGGGGACCGAGCAGTACTTC. This chain joins TRBV27 and TRBJ2-7; 8 bases are shared with TRBD2. There are 14 residues in the CDR3. V lost 1 base and J lost 6; bases outside the gene matches: 5. The germline CDR1 and CDR2 sequences are MNHEY and SMNVEV (reference sequence).

A note on this clone: Other DNA sequences in the same sample also yield this CDR3. The chain couples TRBV7-9 to TRBJ1-1; tentative D call: TRBD1 (6 bases). Trimming took off 3 bases at V and 0 bases at J, with 8 bases between the two ends. The CDR3 spans 14 residues. Germline V gene sequence: CDR1 SEHNR, CDR2 FQNEAQ (reference sequence). As DNA, the CDR3 is TGTGCCAGCAGCTTTACAGGGTTGAACACTGAAGCTTTCTTT. Translating gives CASSFTGLNTEAFF.

The chain is built from TRBV6-6 and TRBJ1-2; no firm D call. This CDR3 region has 13 residues. CDR1 is MNHNY, CDR2 SVGAGI, per germline (reference sequence). V was cut by 0 bases and J by 6 bases, with 8 bases left in between. Here the CDR3 reads CASSYSRADGYTF. DNA for the CDR3: TGTGCCAGCAGTTACTCGAGGGCGGATGGCTACACCTTC.

This clone was detected a few times. J is TRBJ1-6 and V is TRBV5-6; D not resolved. Germline CDR1 and CDR2: SGHDT and YYEEEE. The CDR3 loop spans 13 amino acids. Trimming removed 4 bases at V and 10 bases at J, with 12 bases between. CDR3 sequence: CASSGRANSPLHF. Here the CDR3 DNA reads TGTGCCAGCAGCGGGAGGGCAAACTCACCCCTCCACTTT.

The gene calls are TRBV14 and TRBJ2-1; weak D call: TRBD2 (6 bases). Trimming cost V 0 bases and J 2 bases, with 14 bases left between them. This CDR3 region has 17 residues. The germline gives CDR1 SGHDN, CDR2 FVKESK. Here the CDR3 reads CASSQDFAGTPYNEQFF. Here the CDR3 DNA reads TGTGCCAGCAGCCAAGATTTTGCGGGAACCCCCTACAATGAGCAGTTCTTC.

V is TRBV10-3 and J is TRBJ1-2; D unresolved. Germline values: CDR1 ENHRY, CDR2 SYGVKD. CDR3 length equals 11 residues. V lost 8 bases to trimming and J lost 7 bases, with 11 bases between them. In nucleotides, the CDR3 is TGTGCCATCTCCGGGGTCATTGGCTACACCTTC. This gives the protein CAISGVIGYTF.

The chain joins TRBV6-4 to TRBJ2-1, with 8 positions matching TRBD2. Trimming took 4 bases from V and 0 from J; bases not matched to a gene: 5. This CDR3 comprises 16 residues. The germline V gene encodes CDR1 MRHNA and CDR2 SNTAGT. The CDR3 DNA sequence: TGTGCCAGCAGTGTAGCGGGGACTAGCTCCTACAATGAGCAGTTCTTC. It specifies CASSVAGTSSYNEQFF.

This clone was observed a few times. The chain joins TRBV28 to TRBJ1-5; D is possibly TRBD1 (6 bases). V was trimmed by 8 bases and J by 4 bases, leaving 18 bases between them. In germline, CDR1 is MDHEN, CDR2 SYDVKM. This CDR3 spans 15 amino acids. The CDR3 nucleotides are TGTGCCAGCTGCCCCGGACAGTGTACTAATCAGCCCCAGCATTTT. Encoded protein: CASCPGQCTNQPQHF. Combining the CDR3 with reference TRBV28 and TRBJ1-5 gives the whole variable domain DVKVTQSSRYLVKRTGEKVFLECVQDMDHENMFWYRQDPGLGLRLIYFSYDVKMKEKGDIPEGYSVSREKKERFSLILESASTNQTSMYLCASCPGQCTNQPQHFGDGTRLSIL.

The rearrangement joins TRBV18 to TRBJ2-5; 8 positions match TRBD1. The length of the CDR3 is 15 residues. V shed 2 bases and J 1 base; nucleotides not matched to a gene: 3. Germline CDR1 and CDR2: KGHSH and LQKENI. The CDR3 DNA follows: TGTGCCAGCTCACCATTTCAGGGGGCCCAAGAGACCCAGTACTTC. Translated, it gives CASSPFQGAQETQYF.

The chain combines TRBV30 with TRBJ2-7, with TRBD1 matching over 9 bases. This CDR3 region has 14 residues. Trimming took 4 bases from V and 2 from J; bases not matched to a gene: 6. The germline CDR1 and CDR2 sequences are GTSNPN and SVGIG (reference sequence). CDR3 loop: CAWTPGQGPYEQYF. The CDR3, as DNA: TGTGCCTGGACCCCGGGACAGGGCCCCTACGAGCAGTACTTC.

The V call is TRBV7-9, the J call TRBJ1-2, with unresolved D. Germline V gene data show CDR1 as SEHNR and CDR2 as FQNEAQ (reference sequence). The CDR3 totals 15 residues. Trimming pared 1 base from V and 0 bases from J, leaving 9 bases between. The CDR3 here is CASSLVGGANYGYTF. The CDR3 bases are TGTGCCAGCAGCTTAGTTGGTGGAGCTAACTATGGCTACACCTTC. Using reference TRBV7-9 and TRBJ1-2 for the parts outside the CDR3, the full variable domain is DTGVSQNPRHKITKRGQNVTFRCDPISEHNRLYWYRQTLGQGPEFLTYFQNEAQLEKSRLLSDRFSAERPKGSFSTLEIQRTEQGDSAMYLCASSLVGGANYGYTFGSGTRLTVV.

V gene TRBV7-6 combines with J gene TRBJ2-5; D is unresolved. V was clipped by 5 bases and J by 4 bases, with 23 bases between them. This CDR3 has 17 amino acids. CDR1 is SGHVS, CDR2 FNYEAQ, per germline. CDR3 protein: CASSLTRNFRSGETQYF. The CDR3 DNA follows: TGTGCCAGCAGCCTCACCAGGAATTTTAGATCTGGAGAGACCCAGTACTTC.

As to this clone: Other nucleotide sequences from this sample produce the same CDR3. The chain is built from TRBV9 and TRBJ2-3; tentative D call: TRBD2 (5 bases). Looked up from germline, CDR1 is SGDLS and CDR2 is YYNGEE. Trimming took 0 bases from V and 0 from J, leaving 8 bases between them. This CDR3 has 15 amino acids. CDR3 residues: CASSVASGSTDTQYF. CDR3 DNA: TGTGCCAGCAGCGTAGCGTCGGGGAGCACAGATACGCAGTATTTT.

Only a few counts were recorded for this clone. This chain uses TRBV2 with TRBJ2-1; 7 positions match TRBD1. CDR1 is SNHLY, CDR2 FYNNEI, per germline. J gave up 8 bases and V 1 base, and 8 bases lay outside the gene matches. The CDR3 extends over 15 amino acids. CDR3 amino acids: CASSEGTGPLDEQFF. CDR3 bases: TGTGCCAGCAGTGAAGGGACAGGCCCGTTAGATGAGCAGTTCTTC.

In this sample, this clone turned up a few times. The CDR3 reads CASGLVPKTGPGELFF. Here the CDR3 DNA reads TGTGCTAGTGGTTTGGTACCAAAGACAGGGCCCGGGGAGCTGTTTTTT. The chain uses TRBV12-5 and TRBJ2-2, with 7 bases lining up with TRBD1. Trimming cost V 0 bases and J 6 bases; bases outside gene matches: 7. Germline V gives CDR1 LGHNT, CDR2 FRNRAP. CDR3 size: 16 residues.

The genes are TRBV25-1 and TRBJ2-1; D not resolved. V lost 9 bases and J lost 3, with 12 bases in between. The V gene's germline CDR1 is MGHDK and CDR2 SYGVNS. The CDR3 contains 13 residues. In nucleotides, the CDR3 is TGTGCCAGTTCTGACACAGTCTACAATGAGCAGTTCTTC. As protein: CASSDTVYNEQFF.

V usage is TRBV30 and J usage is TRBJ2-4, with D possibly TRBD1 on 6 matching bases. V dropped 4 bases and J dropped 8 bases, with 15 bases sitting between them. The CDR3 length is 13 residues. Germline V CDR1 and CDR2: GTSNPN, SVGIG (reference sequence). CDR3 sequence (DNA): TGTGCCTGGAACCGCCTCAAGGGGGACATTCAGTACTTC. Its translation: CAWNRLKGDIQYF.

The V gene is TRBV18, the J gene TRBJ2-2; D is uncertain. This CDR3 comprises 15 residues. CDR1 is KGHSH, CDR2 LQKENI, per germline. Trimming removed 3 bases from V and 0 bases from J, with 8 bases in between. CDR3 amino acids: CASSPPPANTGELFF. The DNA of the CDR3 is TGTGCCAGCTCACCCCCCCCGGCGAACACCGGGGAGCTGTTTTTT.

The chain joins TRBV13 to TRBJ2-3; TRBD2 might be the D (6 bases). The CDR3 consists of 16 residues. V gave up 0 bases and J gave up 0 bases, with 10 bases separating them. Germline V CDR1 and CDR2: PRHDT, FYEKMQ (reference sequence). CDR3 protein: CASSLGGRTSTDTQYF. The CDR3 DNA reads TGTGCCAGCAGCTTAGGCGGGAGAACTAGCACAGATACGCAGTATTTT.

This clone was recorded once. The CDR3 loop reads CASSQGNYEQYF. The CDR3 bases are TGTGCCAGCAGTCAGGGGAACTACGAGCAGTACTTC. The chain uses TRBV11-2 and TRBJ2-7, with D possibly matching TRBD1 (6 bases). In germline, CDR1 is SGHAT, CDR2 FQNNGV. Trimming removed 6 bases at V and 3 bases at J, with 9 bases between. CDR3 length: 12 amino acids.